The clone carrying this T cell receptor beta chain was recorded at least ten times. No antigen is known for it. The CDR3 contains 14 residues. CDR1 is SGHTA and CDR2 is FQGNSA in the germline V gene. V was clipped by 4 bases and J by 4 bases; unmatched bases: 6. This specimen belongs to a study of identical twins. TCRdb itself ran the 5' RACE reads through MiXCR, one entry per CDR3 protein. The repertoire holds roughly 750,000 distinct CDR3 sequences, with roughly 20% as singletons. General study points: Cross-sectional statistics underpinned the conclusions; the same donors were not followed.

In addition, the sample was reused for a study of T cells expressing NK-cell markers. This second report adds: Eight donors were sequenced, seven testing HCMV-seropositive and one testing seronegative. It was still unclear whether expanded NKG2C+ T cell clones were HCMV specific.

The J gene is TRBJ1-1, the V gene TRBV7-2, with 7 nucleotides matching TRBD1. The clonotype comes from a woman under 30 in good health. The sequencing sample was made of PBMCs. CDR3 protein: CASSYIRQGTEAFF. The CDR3 bases are TGTGCCAGCAGCTACATCAGACAGGGCACTGAAGCTTTCTTT.